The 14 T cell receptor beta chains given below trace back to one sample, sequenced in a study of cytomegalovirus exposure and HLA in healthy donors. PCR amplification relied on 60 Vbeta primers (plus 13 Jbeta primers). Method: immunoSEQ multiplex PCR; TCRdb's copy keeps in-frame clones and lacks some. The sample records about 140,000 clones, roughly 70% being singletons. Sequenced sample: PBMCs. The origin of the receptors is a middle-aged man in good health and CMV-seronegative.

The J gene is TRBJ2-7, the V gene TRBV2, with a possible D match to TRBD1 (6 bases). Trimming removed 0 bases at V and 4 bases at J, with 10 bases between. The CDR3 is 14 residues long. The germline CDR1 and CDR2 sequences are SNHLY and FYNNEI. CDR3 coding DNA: TGTGCCAGCAGTGAAGCGGCAGGGGTTTACGAGCAGTACTTC. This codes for CASSEAAGVYEQYF.

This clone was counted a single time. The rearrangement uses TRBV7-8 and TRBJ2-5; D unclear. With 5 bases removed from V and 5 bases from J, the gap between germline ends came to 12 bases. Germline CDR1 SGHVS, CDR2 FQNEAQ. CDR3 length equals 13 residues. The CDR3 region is CASSAVVEETQYF. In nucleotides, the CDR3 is TGTGCCAGCAGCGCCGTCGTGGAGGAGACCCAGTACTTC.

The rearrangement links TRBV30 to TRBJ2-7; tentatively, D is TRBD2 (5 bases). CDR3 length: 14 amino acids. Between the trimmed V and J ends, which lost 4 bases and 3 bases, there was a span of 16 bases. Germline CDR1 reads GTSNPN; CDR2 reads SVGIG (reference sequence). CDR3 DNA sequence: TGTGCCTGGAAGACGGGGAGTGGGGTCTACGAGCAGTACTTC. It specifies CAWKTGSGVYEQYF. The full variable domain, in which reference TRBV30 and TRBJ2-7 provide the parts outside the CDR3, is SQTIHQWPATLVQPVGSPLSLECTVEGTSNPNLYWYRQAAGRGLQLLFYSVGIGQISSEVPQNLSASRPQDRQFILSSKKLLLSDSGFYLCAWKTGSGVYEQYFGPGTRLTVT.

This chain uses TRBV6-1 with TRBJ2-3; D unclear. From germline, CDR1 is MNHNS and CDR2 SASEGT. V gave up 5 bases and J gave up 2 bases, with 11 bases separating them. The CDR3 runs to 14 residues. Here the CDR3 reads CASSSVTFTDTQYF. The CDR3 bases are TGTGCCAGCAGTTCGGTGACTTTCACAGATACGCAGTATTTT.

The CDR3 sequence: CASSPAGLAGVIGQFF. The CDR3 DNA reads as TGTGCCAGCTCACCCGCCGGACTAGCGGGAGTTATCGGGCAGTTCTTC. The rearrangement uses TRBV18 and TRBJ2-1; TRBD2 agrees at 13 bases. The CDR3 sequence is 16 residues long. Looked up from germline, CDR1 is KGHSH and CDR2 is LQKENI. V was clipped by 3 bases and J by 12 bases; unmatched bases: 11.

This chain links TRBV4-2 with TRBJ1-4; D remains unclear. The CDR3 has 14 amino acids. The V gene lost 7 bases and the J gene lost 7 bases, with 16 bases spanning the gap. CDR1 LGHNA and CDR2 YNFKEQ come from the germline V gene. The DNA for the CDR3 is TGTGCCAGCACCCACCCCGGACTGGGTGAAAAACTGTTTTTT. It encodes CASTHPGLGEKLFF.

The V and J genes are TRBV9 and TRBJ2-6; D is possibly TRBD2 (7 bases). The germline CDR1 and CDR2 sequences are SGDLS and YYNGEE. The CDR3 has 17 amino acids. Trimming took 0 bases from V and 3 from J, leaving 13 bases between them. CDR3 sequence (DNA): TGTGCCAGCAGCGTAGAGGGAGGGGGTTTTGGGGCCAACGTCCTGACTTTC. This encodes CASSVEGGGFGANVLTF.

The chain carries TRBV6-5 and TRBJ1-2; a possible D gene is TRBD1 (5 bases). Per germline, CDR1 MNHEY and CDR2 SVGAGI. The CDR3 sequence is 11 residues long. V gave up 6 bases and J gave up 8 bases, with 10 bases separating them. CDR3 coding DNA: TGTGCCAGCAGCCGGGGGTACGGCTACACCTTC. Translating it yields CASSRGYGYTF.

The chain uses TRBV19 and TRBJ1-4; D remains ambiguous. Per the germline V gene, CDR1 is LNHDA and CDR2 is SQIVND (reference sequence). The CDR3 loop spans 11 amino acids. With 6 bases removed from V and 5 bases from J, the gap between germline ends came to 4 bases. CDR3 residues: CASRANEKLFF. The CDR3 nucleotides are TGTGCCAGTAGAGCAAATGAAAAACTGTTTTTT.

The CDR3 sequence is CASSPSDRGGYTF. CDR3 DNA sequence: TGTGCCAGCAGCCCTTCGGACAGGGGCGGCTACACCTTC. V gene TRBV11-3 combines with J gene TRBJ1-2, with TRBD1 matching over 9 bases. The CDR3 totals 13 residues. Germline CDR1 SGHNT, CDR2 YENEEA. V trimming: 5 bases; J trimming: 8 bases; junction bases outside the gene matches: 6.

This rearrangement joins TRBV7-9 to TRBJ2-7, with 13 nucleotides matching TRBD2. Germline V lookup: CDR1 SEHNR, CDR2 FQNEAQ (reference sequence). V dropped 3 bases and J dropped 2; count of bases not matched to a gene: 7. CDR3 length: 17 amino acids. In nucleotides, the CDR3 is TGTGCCAGCAGCTTGCCGGGACTAGCGGGAAGTCCCTACGAGCAGTACTTC. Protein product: CASSLPGLAGSPYEQYF.

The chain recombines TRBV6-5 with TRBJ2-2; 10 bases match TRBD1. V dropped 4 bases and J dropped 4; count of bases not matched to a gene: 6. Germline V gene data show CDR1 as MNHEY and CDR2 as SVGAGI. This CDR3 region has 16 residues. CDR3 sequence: CASSSGQGVATGELFF. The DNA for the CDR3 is TGTGCCAGCAGTTCAGGACAGGGGGTGGCCACCGGGGAGCTGTTTTTT.

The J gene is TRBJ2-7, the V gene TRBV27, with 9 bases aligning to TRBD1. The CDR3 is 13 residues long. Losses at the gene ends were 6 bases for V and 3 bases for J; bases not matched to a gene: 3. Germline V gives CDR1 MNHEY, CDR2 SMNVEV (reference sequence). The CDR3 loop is CASRPTGGYEQYF. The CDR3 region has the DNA TGTGCCAGCAGGCCGACAGGGGGCTACGAGCAGTACTTC.

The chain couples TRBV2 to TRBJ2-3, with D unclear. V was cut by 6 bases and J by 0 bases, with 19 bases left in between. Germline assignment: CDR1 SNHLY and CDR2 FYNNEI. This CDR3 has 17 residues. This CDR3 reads CASRFEREPPSTDTQYF. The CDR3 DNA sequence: TGTGCCAGCAGGTTTGAGCGAGAGCCCCCTAGCACAGATACGCAGTATTTT.